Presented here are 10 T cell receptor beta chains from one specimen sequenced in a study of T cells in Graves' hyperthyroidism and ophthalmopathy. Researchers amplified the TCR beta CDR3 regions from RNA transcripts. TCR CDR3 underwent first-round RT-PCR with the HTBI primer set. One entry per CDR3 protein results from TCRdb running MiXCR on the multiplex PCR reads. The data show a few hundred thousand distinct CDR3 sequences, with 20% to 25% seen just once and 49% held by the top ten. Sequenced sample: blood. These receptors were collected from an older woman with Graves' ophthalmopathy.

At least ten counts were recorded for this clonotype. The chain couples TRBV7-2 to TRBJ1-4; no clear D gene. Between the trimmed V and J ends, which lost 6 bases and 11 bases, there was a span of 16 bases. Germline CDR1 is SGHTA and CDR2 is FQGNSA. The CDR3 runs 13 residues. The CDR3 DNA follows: TGTGCCAGCAGACCGAGCCGGGGTGGGAAACTGTTTTTT. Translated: CASRPSRGGKLFF.

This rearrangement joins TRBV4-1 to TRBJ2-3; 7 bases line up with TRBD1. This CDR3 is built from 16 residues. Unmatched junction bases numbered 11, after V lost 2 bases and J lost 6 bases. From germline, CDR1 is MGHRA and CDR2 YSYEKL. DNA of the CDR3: TGCGCCAGCAGCCAATCAGGGTCAGGGGGTAGCGATACGCAGTATTTT. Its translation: CASSQSGSGGSDTQYF.

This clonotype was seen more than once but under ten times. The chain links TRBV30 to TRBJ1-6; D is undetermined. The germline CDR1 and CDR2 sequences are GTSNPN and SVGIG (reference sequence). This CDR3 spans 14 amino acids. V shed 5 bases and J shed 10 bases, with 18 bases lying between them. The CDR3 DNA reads TGTGCCTGGGGTCTGCCCGCAAGTCGGTCACCCCTCCACTTT. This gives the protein CAWGLPASRSPLHF.

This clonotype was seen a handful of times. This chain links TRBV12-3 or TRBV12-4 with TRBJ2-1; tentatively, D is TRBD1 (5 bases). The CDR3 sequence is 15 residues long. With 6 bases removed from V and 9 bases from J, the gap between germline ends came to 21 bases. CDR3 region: CASRAGSLQQAEQFF. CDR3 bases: TGTGCCAGCAGGGCCGGGTCCCTCCAACAGGCTGAGCAGTTCTTC.

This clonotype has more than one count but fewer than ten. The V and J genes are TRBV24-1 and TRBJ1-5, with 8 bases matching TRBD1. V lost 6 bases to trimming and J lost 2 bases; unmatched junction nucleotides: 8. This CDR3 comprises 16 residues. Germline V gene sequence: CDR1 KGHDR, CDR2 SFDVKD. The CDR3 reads CATSQQGVGGNQPQHF. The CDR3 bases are TGTGCCACCAGTCAACAGGGGGTGGGGGGCAATCAGCCCCAGCATTTT.

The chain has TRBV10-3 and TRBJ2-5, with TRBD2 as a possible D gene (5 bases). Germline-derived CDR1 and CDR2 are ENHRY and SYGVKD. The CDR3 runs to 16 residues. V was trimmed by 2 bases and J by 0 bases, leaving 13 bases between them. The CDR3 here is CAISEPRTGYQETQYF. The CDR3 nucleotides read TGTGCCATCAGTGAGCCTAGGACGGGATACCAAGAGACCCAGTACTTC.

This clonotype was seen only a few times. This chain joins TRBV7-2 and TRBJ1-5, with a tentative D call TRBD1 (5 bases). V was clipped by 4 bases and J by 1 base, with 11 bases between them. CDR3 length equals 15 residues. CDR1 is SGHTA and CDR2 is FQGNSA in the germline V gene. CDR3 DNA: TGTGCCAGCAGCTCCTTTGACAGAAGCAATCAGCCCCAGCATTTT. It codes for CASSSFDRSNQPQHF.

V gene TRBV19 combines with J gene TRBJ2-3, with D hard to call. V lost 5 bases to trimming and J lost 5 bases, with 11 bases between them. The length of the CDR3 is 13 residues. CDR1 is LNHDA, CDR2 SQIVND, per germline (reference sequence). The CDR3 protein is CASSSTPGDTQYF. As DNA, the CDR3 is TGTGCCAGTAGTTCTACCCCCGGAGATACGCAGTATTTT.

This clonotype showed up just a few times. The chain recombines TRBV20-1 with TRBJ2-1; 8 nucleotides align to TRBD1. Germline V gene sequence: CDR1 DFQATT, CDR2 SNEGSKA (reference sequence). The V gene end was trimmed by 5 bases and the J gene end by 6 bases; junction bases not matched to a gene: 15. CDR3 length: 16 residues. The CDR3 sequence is CSARLRQGARSNEQFF. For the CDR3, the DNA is TGCAGTGCTCGACTTCGTCAGGGGGCGCGTAGCAATGAGCAGTTCTTC.

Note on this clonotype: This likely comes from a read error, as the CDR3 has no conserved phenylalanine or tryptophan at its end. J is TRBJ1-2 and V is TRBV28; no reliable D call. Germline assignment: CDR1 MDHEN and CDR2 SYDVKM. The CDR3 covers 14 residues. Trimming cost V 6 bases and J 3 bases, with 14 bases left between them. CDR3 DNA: TGTGCCAGCAGCTCCTCCAGGACCTACTATGGCTACACCCTC. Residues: CASSSSRTYYGYTL.